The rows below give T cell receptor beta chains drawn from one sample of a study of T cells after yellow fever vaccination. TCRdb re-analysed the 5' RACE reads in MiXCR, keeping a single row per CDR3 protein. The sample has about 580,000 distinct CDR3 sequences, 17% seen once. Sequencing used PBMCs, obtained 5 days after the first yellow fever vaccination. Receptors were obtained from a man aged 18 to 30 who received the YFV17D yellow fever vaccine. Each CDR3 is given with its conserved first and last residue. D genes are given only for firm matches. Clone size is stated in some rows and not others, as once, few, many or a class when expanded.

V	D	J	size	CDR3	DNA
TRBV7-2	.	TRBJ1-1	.	CASSPRGSGYGTEAFF	TGTGCCAGCAGCCCTAGGGGGTCGGGGTACGGCACTGAAGCTTTCTTT
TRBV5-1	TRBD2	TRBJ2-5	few	CASSSSTSGKETQYF	TGCGCCAGCAGCTCTTCGACTAGCGGGAAAGAGACCCAGTACTTC
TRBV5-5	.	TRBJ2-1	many	CASSLADPRSGQFF	TGTGCCAGCAGCTTGGCAGATCCCAGGTCGGGGCAGTTCTTC
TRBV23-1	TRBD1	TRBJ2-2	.	CASSQSVDRDTGELFF	TGCGCCAGCAGTCAATCCGTGGACAGGGACACCGGGGAGCTGTTTTTT
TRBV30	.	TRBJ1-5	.	CAWSVSGGGQPQHF	TGTGCCTGGAGTGTTTCCGGAGGCGGTCAGCCCCAGCATTTT
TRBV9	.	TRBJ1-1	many	CASSLPTGKNTEAFF	TGTGCCAGCAGCCTACCGACAGGAAAGAACACTGAAGCTTTCTTT
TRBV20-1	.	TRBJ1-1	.	CSARSRVTGTEAFF	TGCAGTGCTAGATCTCGGGTCACAGGCACTGAAGCTTTCTTT
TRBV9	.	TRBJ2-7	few	CASSATVSTYEQYF	TGTGCCAGCAGCGCTACCGTCTCGACGTACGAGCAGTACTTC
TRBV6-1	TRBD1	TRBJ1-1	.	CASTFTATGTPEAFF	TGTGCCAGCACCTTTACCGCGACAGGGACCCCTGAAGCTTTCTTT
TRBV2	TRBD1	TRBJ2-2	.	CASSEGTGLNTGELFF	TGTGCCAGCAGTGAAGGGACAGGGTTGAACACCGGGGAGCTGTTTTTT
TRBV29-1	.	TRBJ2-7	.	CSVGDMSYEQYF	TGCAGCGTTGGGGACATGTCCTACGAGCAGTACTTC
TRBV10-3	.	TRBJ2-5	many	CAIKGDAAGETQYF	TGTGCCATCAAAGGAGATGCAGCTGGCGAGACCCAGTACTTC
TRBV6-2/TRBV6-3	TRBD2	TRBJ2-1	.	CASRQLAGGRSSYNEQFF	TGTGCCAGCAGACAACTAGCGGGGGGACGAAGCTCCTACAATGAGCAGTTCTTC
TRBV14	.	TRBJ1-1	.	CASSQVAIMNTEAFF	TGTGCCAGCAGCCAAGTTGCTATCATGAACACTGAAGCTTTCTTT
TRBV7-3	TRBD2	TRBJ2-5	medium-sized	CASSPGGPLETQYF	TGTGCCAGCAGCCCGGGGGGGCCCTTGGAGACCCAGTACTTC
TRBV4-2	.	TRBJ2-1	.	CASSLISGTSYNEQFF	TGTGCCAGCAGCCTCATTAGCGGCACCTCCTACAATGAGCAGTTCTTC
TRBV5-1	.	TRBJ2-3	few	CASRDLPDTQYF	TGCGCCAGCCGTGATCTCCCAGATACGCAGTATTTT
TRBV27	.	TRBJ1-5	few	CASSLGLPYSNQPQHF	TGTGCCAGCAGTTTGGGACTGCCTTATAGCAATCAGCCCCAGCATTTT
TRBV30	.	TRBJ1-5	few	CAWSVGHGSNQPQHF	TGTGCCTGGAGTGTTGGTCATGGTAGCAATCAGCCCCAGCATTTT
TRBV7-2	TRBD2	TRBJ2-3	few	CASSSGGVGGADTQYF	TGTGCCAGCAGCTCCGGAGGGGTCGGGGGGGCAGATACGCAGTATTTT
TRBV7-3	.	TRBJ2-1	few	CASSYGSWSSYNEQFF	TGTGCCAGCAGTTACGGCTCCTGGAGCTCCTACAATGAGCAGTTCTTC
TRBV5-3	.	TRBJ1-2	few	CARSPAVSHGYTF	TGTGCCAGAAGCCCGGCAGTATCACATGGCTACACCTTC
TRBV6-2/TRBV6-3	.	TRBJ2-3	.	CASSYRATDTQYF	TGTGCCAGCAGTTACAGGGCCACAGATACGCAGTATTTT
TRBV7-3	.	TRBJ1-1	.	CASRTFYRAFF	TGTGCCAGCAGGACATTTTACCGGGCTTTCTTT
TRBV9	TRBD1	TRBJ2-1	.	CASSARDRANEQFF	TGTGCCAGCAGCGCCCGGGACAGGGCCAATGAGCAGTTCTTC
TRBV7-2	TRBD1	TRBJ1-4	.	CASSRDSLNEKLFF	TGTGCCAGCAGCCGGGACAGTCTTAATGAAAAACTGTTTTTT
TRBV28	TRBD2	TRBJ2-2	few	CASSSRDYYTGELFF	TGTGCCAGCAGTTCGCGGGACTATTACACCGGGGAGCTGTTTTTT
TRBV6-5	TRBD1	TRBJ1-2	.	CASSYDRERRHGYTF	TGTGCCAGCAGTTACGACAGGGAGCGGCGGCATGGCTACACCTTC
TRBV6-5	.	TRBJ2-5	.	CASSYSYYSEETQYF	TGTGCCAGCAGTTACTCGTACTACAGCGAAGAGACCCAGTACTTC
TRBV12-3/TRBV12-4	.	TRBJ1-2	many	CASSLALGRSYGYTF	TGTGCCAGCAGTTTAGCGCTAGGCAGGAGCTATGGCTACACCTTC
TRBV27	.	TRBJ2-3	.	CASTHKGGNADTQYF	TGTGCCAGCACCCACAAGGGGGGGAACGCAGATACGCAGTATTTT
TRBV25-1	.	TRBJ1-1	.	CASSEYWGGSEAFF	TGTGCCAGCAGTGAATACTGGGGGGGCAGTGAAGCTTTCTTT
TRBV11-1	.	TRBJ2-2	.	CASSPRDWNTGELFF	TGTGCCAGCAGCCCCCGGGACTGGAACACCGGGGAGCTGTTTTTT
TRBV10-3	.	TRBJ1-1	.	CAISADQDTEAFF	TGTGCCATCAGTGCAGACCAAGACACTGAAGCTTTCTTT
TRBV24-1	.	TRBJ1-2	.	CATSQGSEGYTF	TGTGCCACCAGTCAGGGAAGCGAGGGCTACACCTTC
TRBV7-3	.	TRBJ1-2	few	CASSPTGWDYGYTF	TGTGCCAGCAGCCCAACAGGGTGGGACTATGGCTACACCTTC
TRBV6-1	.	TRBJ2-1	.	CASRTVRGSYNEQFF	TGTGCCAGCAGGACCGTCAGGGGCAGCTACAATGAGCAGTTCTTC
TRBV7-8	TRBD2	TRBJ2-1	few	CASSLGGTSGVNEQFF	TGTGCCAGCAGCTTAGGCGGGACTAGCGGGGTCAATGAGCAGTTCTTC
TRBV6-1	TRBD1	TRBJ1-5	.	CASRDRGSYQPQHF	TGTGCCAGCAGGGACAGGGGTAGCTATCAGCCCCAGCATTTT
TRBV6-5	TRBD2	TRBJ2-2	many	CASSFGGAHGELFF	TGTGCCAGCAGTTTCGGGGGGGCCCACGGGGAGCTGTTTTTT
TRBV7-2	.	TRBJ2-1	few	CASSSRASSYNEQFF	TGTGCCAGCAGCTCCCGGGCGAGCTCCTACAATGAGCAGTTCTTC
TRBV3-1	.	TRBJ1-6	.	CASSQLKQDNSPLHF	TGTGCCAGCAGCCAGCTGAAACAGGATAATTCACCCCTCCACTTT
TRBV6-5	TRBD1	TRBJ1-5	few	CASSYSGQGNQPQHF	TGTGCCAGCAGTTACTCGGGACAGGGAAATCAGCCCCAGCATTTT